This paragraph reports one T cell receptor beta chain. The sample originates from a study of blood T cell repertoires in COVID-19. Study at large: Sources were T cells, B-cell-depleted T cells, or PBMCs; the material itself was cDNA or gDNA.

CDR1 is SNHLY and CDR2 is FYNNEI in the germline V gene. This CDR3 contains 16 residues. Trimming left V 2 bases short and J 0 bases short, with 11 bases between. Seattle's cohort entered during active infection and was followed longitudinally. Under the authors' procedure: For nucleated cells, counts were estimated from reference gene primer amplification. Only in-frame clones appear in the TCRdb table, and some are missing; sequencing was by immunoSEQ multiplex PCR. From that table come the V and J calls and clone size; the DNA was used to work out D and trimming. The profile covers about 49,000 clones, with roughly 79% appearing a single time and about a fifth taken by the ten largest.

The sample taken for sequencing was peripheral blood. The clonotype originates from a woman of 80 years or more with COVID-19, enrolled during active disease. This chain joins TRBV2 and TRBJ2-1; D is uncertain. The CDR3 spells CASSEWALYSYNEQFF. The CDR3 coding sequence is TGTGCCAGCAGTGAATGGGCTCTTTACTCCTACAATGAGCAGTTCTTC.